This is a list of T cell receptor beta chains from one sample in a study of T cell repertoires in cytomegalovirus infection. These receptors lack a known antigen. Using its own MiXCR run on the reads, TCRdb lists one record per CDR3 protein. The sample holds hundreds of thousands of distinct CDR3 sequences, roughly 36% seen once. The source material was cultured PBMCs, sampled from culture after CMV antigen stimulation. The receptors were sampled from a human donor in good health (CMV status not recorded). Some clones in this sample may be carry-over from other donors' samples. CDR3s include the opening cysteine and the closing phenylalanine or tryptophan.

v_call cdr3_aa
TRBV19 CASSISNSGTGTDTQYF
TRBV19 CASSGRAGAEQETQYF
TRBV18 CASSRPSAVSTGELFF
TRBV27 CASSPWVGGYEQYF
TRBV5-6 CASSLGDRDSYEQYF
TRBV7-9 CASSHGRTGNTIYF
TRBV18 CASSPPNKNTEAFF
TRBV18 CASSPPWYPADTQYF
TRBV7-9 CASSLSGSGAYGYTF
TRBV7-2 CASSLKGVLYGYTF
TRBV11-2 CASSRTRGNGPREQFF
TRBV7-6 CASSLALGGHRNEQFF
TRBV28 CASSSGTGHQPQHF
TRBV11-2 CASSLVHGGIIPDTQYF
TRBV27 CASRQGAGELFF
TRBV19 CASSMDIAGVTDTQYF
TRBV7-6 CASSLSQMNTEAFF
TRBV7-2 CASRPGGGAYNEQFF
TRBV24-1 CATSDFLPWPTKNIQYF
TRBV3-1 CASSPRPRGVEGVTEAFF
TRBV4-1 CASSQEPGLGRNEQFF
TRBV10-3 CAISDSLNDEAFF
TRBV7-6 CASTPAGQGRNEQFF
TRBV4-2 CASSQGRGPAGEQFF
TRBV7-9 CASSSGGQGGQETQYF
TRBV6-6 CASSRGYLTGELFF
TRBV7-2 CASSSPLAGARSSYNEQFF
TRBV7-9 CASRVGQGIAEQFF
TRBV6-5 CASSYPGIPTNEQYF
TRBV19 CASSIGLADEQFF
TRBV6-2/TRBV6-3 CASRQGQMNTEAFF
TRBV20-1 CSATESGDTEAFF
TRBV7-9 CASRLGSFFRESNTGELFF
TRBV5-5 CASSMDHSYNEQFF